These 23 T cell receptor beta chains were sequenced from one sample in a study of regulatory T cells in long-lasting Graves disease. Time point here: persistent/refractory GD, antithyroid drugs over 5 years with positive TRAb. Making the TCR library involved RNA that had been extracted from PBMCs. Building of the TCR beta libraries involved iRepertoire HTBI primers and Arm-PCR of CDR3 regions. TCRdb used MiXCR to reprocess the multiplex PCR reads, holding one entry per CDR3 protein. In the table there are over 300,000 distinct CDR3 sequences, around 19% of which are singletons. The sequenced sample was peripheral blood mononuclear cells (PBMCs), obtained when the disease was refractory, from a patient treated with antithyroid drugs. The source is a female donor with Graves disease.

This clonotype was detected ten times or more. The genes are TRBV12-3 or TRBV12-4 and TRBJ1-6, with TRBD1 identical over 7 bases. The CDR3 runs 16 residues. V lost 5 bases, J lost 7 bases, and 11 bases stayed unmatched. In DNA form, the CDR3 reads TGTGCCAGCAGTCCGTCTTACAGGGGAAAGAATTCACCCCTCCACTTT. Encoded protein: CASSPSYRGKNSPLHF.

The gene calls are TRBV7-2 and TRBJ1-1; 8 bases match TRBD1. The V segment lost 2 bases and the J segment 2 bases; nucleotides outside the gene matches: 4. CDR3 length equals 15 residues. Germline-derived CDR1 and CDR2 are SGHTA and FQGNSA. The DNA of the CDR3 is TGTGCCAGCAGCTTAAGGGACAGGTCAAACACTGAAGCTTTCTTT. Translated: CASSLRDRSNTEAFF.

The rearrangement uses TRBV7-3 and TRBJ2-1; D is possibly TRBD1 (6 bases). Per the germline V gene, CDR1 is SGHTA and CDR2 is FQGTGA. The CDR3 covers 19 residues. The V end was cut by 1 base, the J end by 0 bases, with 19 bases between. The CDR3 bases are TGTGCCAGCAGCTTAATGGGGGTAGGGGGAGATCGCTCCTACAATGAGCAGTTCTTC. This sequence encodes CASSLMGVGGDRSYNEQFF. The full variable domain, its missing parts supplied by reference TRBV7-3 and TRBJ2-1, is GAGVSQTPSNKVTEKGKYVELRCDPISGHTALYWYRQSLGQGPEFLIYFQGTGAADDSGLPNDRFFAVRPEGSVSTLKIQRTERGDSAVYLCASSLMGVGGDRSYNEQFFGPGTRLTVL.

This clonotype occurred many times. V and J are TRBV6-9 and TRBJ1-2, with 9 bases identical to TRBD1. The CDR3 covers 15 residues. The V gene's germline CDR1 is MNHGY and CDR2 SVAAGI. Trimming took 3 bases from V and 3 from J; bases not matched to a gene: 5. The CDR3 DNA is TGTGCCAGCAGTTACGGGACAGGGAGGGACTATGGCTACACCTTC. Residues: CASSYGTGRDYGYTF.

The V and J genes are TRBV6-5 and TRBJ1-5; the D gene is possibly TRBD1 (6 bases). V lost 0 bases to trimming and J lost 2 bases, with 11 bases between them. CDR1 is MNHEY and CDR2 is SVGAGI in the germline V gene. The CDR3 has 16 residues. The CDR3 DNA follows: TGTGCCAGCAGTTACTCGGGGGGGGCAGGCAATCAGCCCCAGCATTTT. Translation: CASSYSGGAGNQPQHF.

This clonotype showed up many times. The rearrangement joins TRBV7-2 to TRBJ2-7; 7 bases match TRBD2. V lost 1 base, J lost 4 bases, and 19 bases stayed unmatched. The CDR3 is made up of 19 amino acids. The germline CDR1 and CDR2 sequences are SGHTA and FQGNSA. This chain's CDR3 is CASSLERRATSRTLYEQYF. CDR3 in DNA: TGTGCCAGCAGCTTAGAGCGGAGGGCGACTAGCAGGACCCTTTACGAGCAGTACTTC.

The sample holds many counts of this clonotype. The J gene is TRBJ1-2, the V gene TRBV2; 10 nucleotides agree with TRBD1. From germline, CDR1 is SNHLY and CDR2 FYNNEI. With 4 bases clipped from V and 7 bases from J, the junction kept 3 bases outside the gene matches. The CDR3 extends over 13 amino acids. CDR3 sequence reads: CASSGDRGRGYTF. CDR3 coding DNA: TGTGCCAGCAGTGGGGACAGGGGACGTGGCTACACCTTC.

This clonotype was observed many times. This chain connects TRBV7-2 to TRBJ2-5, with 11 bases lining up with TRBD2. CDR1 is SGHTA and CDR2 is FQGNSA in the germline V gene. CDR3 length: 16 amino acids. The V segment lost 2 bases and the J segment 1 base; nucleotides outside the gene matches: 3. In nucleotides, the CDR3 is TGTGCCAGCAGCTTACTAGCGGGGGGAGCCCAAGAGACCCAGTACTTC. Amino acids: CASSLLAGGAQETQYF.

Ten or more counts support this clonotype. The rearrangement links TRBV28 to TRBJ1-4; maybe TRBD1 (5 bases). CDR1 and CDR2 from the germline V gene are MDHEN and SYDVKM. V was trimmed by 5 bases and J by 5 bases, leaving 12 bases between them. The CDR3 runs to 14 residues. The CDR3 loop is CASSAGTPNEKLFF. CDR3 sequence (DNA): TGTGCCAGCAGTGCCGGGACTCCGAATGAAAAACTGTTTTTT. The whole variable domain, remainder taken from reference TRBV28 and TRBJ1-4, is DVKVTQSSRYLVKRTGEKVFLECVQDMDHENMFWYRQDPGLGLRLIYFSYDVKMKEKGDIPEGYSVSREKKERFSLILESASTNQTSMYLCASSAGTPNEKLFFGSGTQLSVL.

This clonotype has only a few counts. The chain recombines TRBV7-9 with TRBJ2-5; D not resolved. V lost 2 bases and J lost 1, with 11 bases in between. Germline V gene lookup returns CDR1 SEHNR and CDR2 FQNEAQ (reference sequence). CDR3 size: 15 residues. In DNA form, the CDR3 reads TGTGCCAGCAGCTTAACAATTACGCTCCAAGAGACCCAGTACTTC. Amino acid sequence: CASSLTITLQETQYF.

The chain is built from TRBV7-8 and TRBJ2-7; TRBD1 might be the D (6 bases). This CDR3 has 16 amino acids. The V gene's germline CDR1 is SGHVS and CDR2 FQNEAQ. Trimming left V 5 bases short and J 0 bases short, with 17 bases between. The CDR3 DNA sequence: TGTGCCAGCAGCGGACCCGGGACATCCTTCTCCTACGAGCAGTACTTC. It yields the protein CASSGPGTSFSYEQYF.

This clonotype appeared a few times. This CDR3 reads CSASLWVAGASQFF. The CDR3 DNA sequence: TGCAGTGCTAGTCTGTGGGTAGCGGGAGCTTCGCAGTTCTTC. V is TRBV20-1 and J is TRBJ2-1; 9 nucleotides agree with TRBD2. The CDR3 contains 14 residues. Germline V gene sequence: CDR1 DFQATT, CDR2 SNEGSKA (reference sequence). V lost 3 bases and J lost 12; bases outside the gene matches: 12.

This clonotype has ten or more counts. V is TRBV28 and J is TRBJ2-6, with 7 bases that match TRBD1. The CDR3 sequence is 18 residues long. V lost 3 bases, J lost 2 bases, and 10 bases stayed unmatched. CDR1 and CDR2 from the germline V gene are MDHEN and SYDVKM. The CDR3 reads CASSFNPRGSAGANVLTF. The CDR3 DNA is TGTGCCAGCAGTTTCAACCCCAGGGGGTCTGCTGGGGCCAACGTCCTGACTTTC.

CDR3 residues: CASSPQGGVHYEQYF. The CDR3 bases are TGTGCCAGTAGCCCCCAGGGGGGGGTCCACTACGAGCAGTACTTC. This chain connects TRBV19 to TRBJ2-7; D possibly matches TRBD1 or TRBD2 (7 bases each). The CDR3 is 15 amino acids. Deletions cut 6 bases from V and 3 bases from J, with 18 bases between. Germline lookup yields CDR1 LNHDA and CDR2 SQIVND (reference sequence). Full variable domain (remainder filled in from reference TRBV19 and TRBJ2-7): DGGITQSPKYLFRKEGQNVTLSCEQNLNHDAMYWYRQDPGQGLRLIYYSQIVNDFQKGDIAEGYSVSREKKESFPLTVTSAQKNPTAFYLCASSPQGGVHYEQYFGPGTRLTVT.

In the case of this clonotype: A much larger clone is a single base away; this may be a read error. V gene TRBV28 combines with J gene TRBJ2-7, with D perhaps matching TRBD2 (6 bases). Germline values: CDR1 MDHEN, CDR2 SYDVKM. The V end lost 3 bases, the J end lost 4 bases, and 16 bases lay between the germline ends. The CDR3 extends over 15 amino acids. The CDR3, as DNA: TGTGCCAGCAGTTTTGGCGGGATGTCCCCTTACGAGCAGTACTTC. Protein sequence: CASSFGGMSPYEQYF.

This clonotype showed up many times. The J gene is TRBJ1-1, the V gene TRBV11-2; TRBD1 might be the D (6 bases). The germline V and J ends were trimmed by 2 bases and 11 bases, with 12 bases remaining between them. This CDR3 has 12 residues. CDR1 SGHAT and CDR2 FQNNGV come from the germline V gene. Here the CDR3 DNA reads TGTGCCAGCAGCTTAATGGGGGGGCCGGCTTTCTTT. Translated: CASSLMGGPAFF.

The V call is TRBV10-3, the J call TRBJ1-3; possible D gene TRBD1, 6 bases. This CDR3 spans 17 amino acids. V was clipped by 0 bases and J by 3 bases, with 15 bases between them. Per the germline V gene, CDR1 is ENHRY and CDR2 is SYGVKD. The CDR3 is CAISESYREFRGNTIYF. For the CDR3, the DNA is TGTGCCATCAGTGAGTCGTACAGGGAGTTCCGTGGAAACACCATATATTTT.

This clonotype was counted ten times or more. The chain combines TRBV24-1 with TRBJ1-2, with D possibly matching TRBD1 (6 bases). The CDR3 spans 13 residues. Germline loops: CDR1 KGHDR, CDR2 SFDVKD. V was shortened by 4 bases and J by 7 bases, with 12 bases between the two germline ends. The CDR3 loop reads CATSDTGTGGYTF. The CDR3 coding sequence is TGTGCCACCAGTGACACAGGGACGGGTGGCTACACCTTC.

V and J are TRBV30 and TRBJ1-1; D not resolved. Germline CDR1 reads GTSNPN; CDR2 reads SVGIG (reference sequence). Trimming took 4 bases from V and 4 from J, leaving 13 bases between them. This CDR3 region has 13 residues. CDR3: CAWIWESGTEAFF. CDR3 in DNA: TGTGCCTGGATCTGGGAAAGCGGCACTGAAGCTTTCTTT. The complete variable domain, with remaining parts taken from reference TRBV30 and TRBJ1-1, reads SQTIHQWPATLVQPVGSPLSLECTVEGTSNPNLYWYRQAAGRGLQLLFYSVGIGQISSEVPQNLSASRPQDRQFILSSKKLLLSDSGFYLCAWIWESGTEAFFGQGTRLTVV.

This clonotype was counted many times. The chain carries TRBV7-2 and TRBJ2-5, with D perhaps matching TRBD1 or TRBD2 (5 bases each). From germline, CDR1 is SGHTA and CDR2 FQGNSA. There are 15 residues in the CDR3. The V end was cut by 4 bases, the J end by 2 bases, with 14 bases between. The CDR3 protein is CASSSLGAQQETQYF. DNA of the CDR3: TGTGCCAGCAGCTCTCTCGGGGCCCAACAAGAGACCCAGTACTTC.

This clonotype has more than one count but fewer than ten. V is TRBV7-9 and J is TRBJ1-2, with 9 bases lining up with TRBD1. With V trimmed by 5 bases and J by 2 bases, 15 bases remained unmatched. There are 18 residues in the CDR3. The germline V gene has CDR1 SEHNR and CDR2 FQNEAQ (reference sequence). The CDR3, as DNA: TGTGCCAGCAGCCTCTTTCCTGGGGTGGGACAGGGAAACTATGGCTACACCTTC. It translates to CASSLFPGVGQGNYGYTF.

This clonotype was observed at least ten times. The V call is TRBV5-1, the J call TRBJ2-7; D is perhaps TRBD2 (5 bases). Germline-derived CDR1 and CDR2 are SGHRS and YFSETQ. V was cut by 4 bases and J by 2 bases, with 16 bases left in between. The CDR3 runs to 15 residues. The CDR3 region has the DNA TGCGCCAGCAGCCCGGACGGTACGGGGACCTACGAGCAGTACTTC. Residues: CASSPDGTGTYEQYF.

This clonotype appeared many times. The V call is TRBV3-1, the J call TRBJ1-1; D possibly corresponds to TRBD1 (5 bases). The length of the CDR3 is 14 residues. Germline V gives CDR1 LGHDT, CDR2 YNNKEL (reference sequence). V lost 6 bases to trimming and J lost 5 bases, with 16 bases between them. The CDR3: CASRLQAGGTEAFF. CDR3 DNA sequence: TGTGCCAGCAGACTTCAGGCCGGGGGGACTGAAGCTTTCTTT.